The 21 T cell receptor beta chains listed next were all sequenced from one sample in a study of cytomegalovirus exposure and HLA in healthy donors. It was with 60 Vbeta and 13 Jbeta primers that the PCR ran. The assay was immunoSEQ multiplex PCR, and TCRdb's table has in-frame clones only and misses some. The table shows under 250,000 clones, with over 70% occurring only once. Sequenced: PBMCs. The source is a woman aged 55-69 years in good health and CMV-seropositive.

In nucleotides, the CDR3 is TGTGCCAGCACAGATAACTCTGGAAACACCATATATTTT. Translation: CASTDNSGNTIYF. This chain uses TRBV25-1 with TRBJ1-3; D not resolved. CDR1 MGHDK and CDR2 SYGVNS come from the germline V gene. This CDR3 comprises 13 residues. Trimming took off 7 bases at V and 0 bases at J, with 7 bases between the two ends.

Written as DNA, the CDR3 is TGCGCCAGCAGCCAAGATACGTGGGAGCGGGAGCAGTACTTC. Translation gives CASSQDTWEREQYF. V usage is TRBV4-1 and J usage is TRBJ2-7; the D gene is possibly TRBD2 (5 bases). The germline CDR1 and CDR2 sequences are MGHRA and YSYEKL. Trimming left V 0 bases short and J 7 bases short, with 13 bases between. CDR3 size: 14 residues.

This clone was found once. The chain carries TRBV27 and TRBJ2-7; TRBD1 agrees at 11 bases. The CDR3 runs to 13 residues. Germline V gene sequence: CDR1 MNHEY, CDR2 SMNVEV (reference sequence). V trimming: 6 bases; J trimming: 6 bases; junction bases outside the gene matches: 4. The CDR3 nucleotides read TGTGCCAGCAGCGGACAGGGGGCCGTCGAGCAGTACTTC. Translated, it gives CASSGQGAVEQYF.

V is TRBV5-1 and J is TRBJ1-1; possibly TRBD1 for D (5 bases). Germline V gives CDR1 SGHRS, CDR2 YFSETQ. CDR3 length: 15 residues. The ends were cut back, 0 bases at V and 3 bases at J, with 12 bases in the middle. CDR3 DNA sequence: TGCGCCAGCAGCTTGGGGGGGGGAGCGGACACTGAAGCTTTCTTT. This encodes CASSLGGGADTEAFF.

The V call is TRBV9, the J call TRBJ2-3; TRBD1 is a possible D gene (6 bases). Germline V lookup: CDR1 SGDLS, CDR2 YYNGEE. This CDR3 comprises 16 residues. V was trimmed by 4 bases and J by 0 bases, leaving 15 bases between them. The CDR3, as DNA: TGTGCCAGCAGCCCCCACGGACAGCTAAGCACAGATACGCAGTATTTT. It yields the protein CASSPHGQLSTDTQYF. Full variable domain (rest looked up from reference TRBV9 and TRBJ2-3): DSGVTQTPKHLITATGQRVTLRCSPRSGDLSVYWYQQSLDQGLQFLIQYYNGEERAKGNILERFSAQQFPDLHSELNLSSLELGDSALYFCASSPHGQLSTDTQYFGPGTRLTVL.

The chain joins TRBV7-9 to TRBJ2-7; 10 nucleotides agree with TRBD2. The J segment lost 9 bases and the V segment lost 5 bases, leaving 10 bases of the junction unmatched. The CDR3 consists of 14 residues. Germline CDR1 SEHNR, CDR2 FQNEAQ (reference sequence). The CDR3 DNA sequence: TGTGCCAGCAGCCCTCAAGCGGGAGGGCCAGGGCAGTACTTC. It is translated as CASSPQAGGPGQYF. Based on the CDR3 plus reference TRBV7-9 and TRBJ2-7, the full variable domain is DTGVSQNPRHKITKRGQNVTFRCDPISEHNRLYWYRQTLGQGPEFLTYFQNEAQLEKSRLLSDRFSAERPKGSFSTLEIQRTEQGDSAMYLCASSPQAGGPGQYFGPGTRLTVT.

The J gene is TRBJ1-4, the V gene TRBV28; TRBD1 aligns across 7 bases. Germline V gene lookup returns CDR1 MDHEN and CDR2 SYDVKM. Trimming took 10 bases from V and 5 from J; bases not matched to a gene: 13. There are 15 residues in the CDR3. The CDR3 here is CATGQALTLNEKLFF. The CDR3 coding sequence is TGTGCCACAGGACAGGCTCTAACCCTGAATGAAAAACTGTTTTTT.

The chain has TRBV2 and TRBJ2-5, with 7 positions matching TRBD2. The DNA end favors TRBJ2-7, so the J call may be wrong. CDR3 length: 14 residues. Looked up from germline, CDR1 is SNHLY and CDR2 is FYNNEI. The CDR3 sequence is CASSDGTTTYEQYF. CDR3 in DNA: TGTGCCAGCAGTGATGGGACTACTACCTACGAGCAGTACTTC.

The chain employs TRBV7-2 and TRBJ2-1; 8 bases are shared with TRBD2. Trimming took 1 base from V and 4 from J; bases not matched to a gene: 3. There are 15 residues in the CDR3. Germline V gene data show CDR1 as SGHTA and CDR2 as FQGNSA. This CDR3 reads CASSLEGTRYNEQFF. For the CDR3, the DNA is TGTGCCAGCAGCTTAGAAGGGACTAGATACAATGAGCAGTTCTTC.

The chain combines TRBV6-5 with TRBJ2-7, with 7 nucleotides matching TRBD1. V lost 6 bases and J lost 0; bases outside the gene matches: 5. This CDR3 has 14 amino acids. Germline V gene data show CDR1 as MNHEY and CDR2 as SVGAGI. CDR3 loop: CASSTRDSSYEQYF. DNA for the CDR3: TGTGCCAGCAGCACCCGGGACAGCTCCTACGAGCAGTACTTC.

On this clone itself: The identical CDR3 is also encoded by other nucleotide sequences in the sample. V gene TRBV5-1 combines with J gene TRBJ2-5; the match to TRBD1 covers 9 bases. Germline loops: CDR1 SGHRS, CDR2 YFSETQ. The CDR3 spans 13 residues. V lost 4 bases and J lost 4; bases outside the gene matches: 2. CDR3 bases: TGCGCCAGCAGCCCGGACAGGGGAGAGACCCAGTACTTC. Its protein product is CASSPDRGETQYF.

This clone was seen once. The J gene is TRBJ2-3, the V gene TRBV25-1, with 8 bases matching TRBD1. CDR3 length: 16 amino acids. CDR1 is MGHDK, CDR2 SYGVNS, per germline. The trim removed 5 bases at V and 0 bases at J, leaving 7 bases unmatched. The CDR3 bases are TGTGCCAGCAGTCCAATTGACAGGGGAAGCACAGATACGCAGTATTTT. Its protein is CASSPIDRGSTDTQYF.

This clone was counted only a few times. The chain is built from TRBV9 and TRBJ2-3, with 9 bases fitting TRBD1. The CDR3 has 15 amino acids. Germline trimming cut 3 bases from V and 1 base from J; bases unmatched to any gene: 3. Germline V lookup: CDR1 SGDLS, CDR2 YYNGEE. In DNA form, the CDR3 reads TGTGCCAGCAGCGCCAGGGACAGGGGCACAGATACGCAGTATTTT. Its translation is CASSARDRGTDTQYF.

The J gene is TRBJ2-1, the V gene TRBV19; TRBD2 might be the D (6 bases). Trimming took off 5 bases at V and 8 bases at J, with 16 bases between the two ends. Germline CDR1 LNHDA, CDR2 SQIVND (reference sequence). The CDR3 runs 14 residues. The CDR3 region has the DNA TGTGCCAGTAGTCCCACGGGAGTGAGGGATGAGCAGTTCTTC. This sequence encodes CASSPTGVRDEQFF.

This clone has a handful of counts. This chain joins TRBV15 and TRBJ1-2; 8 bases map to TRBD1. V gave up 3 bases and J gave up 5 bases; unmatched junction bases: 8. Germline CDR1 reads LNHNV; CDR2 reads YYDKDF (reference sequence). The CDR3 sequence is 15 residues long. In DNA form, the CDR3 reads TGTGCCACCAGCAGCCCAAGTACAGGGGGATATGGCTACACCTTC. Residues: CATSSPSTGGYGYTF.

Only one count was recorded for this clone. This chain connects TRBV5-1 to TRBJ2-3; a possible D gene is TRBD2 (6 bases). The CDR3 spans 15 residues. V lost 1 base and J 6 bases, leaving 15 bases between the germline ends. Germline-derived CDR1 and CDR2 are SGHRS and YFSETQ. CDR3 protein: CASSLMGGVVDTQYF. The CDR3 region has the DNA TGCGCCAGCAGCTTGATGGGCGGGGTCGTGGATACGCAGTATTTT.

The CDR3 DNA reads TGTGCCAGCAGTGGAACAGGGTCAAGATCCTACGAGCAGTACTTC. Translation gives CASSGTGSRSYEQYF. The chain has TRBV27 and TRBJ2-7; tentatively, D is TRBD1 (6 bases). CDR1 is MNHEY, CDR2 SMNVEV, per germline (reference sequence). CDR3 size: 15 residues. V lost 5 bases, J lost 1 base, and 15 bases lay in between.

The chain has TRBV19 and TRBJ2-7; tentatively, D is TRBD2 (6 bases). V lost 2 bases to trimming and J lost 3 bases, with 11 bases between them. Germline CDR1 is LNHDA and CDR2 is SQIVND (reference sequence). This CDR3 region has 14 residues. CDR3 sequence (DNA): TGTGCCAGTAGTATATCGACGGGAGACTACGAGCAGTACTTC. Amino acid sequence: CASSISTGDYEQYF.

The CDR3 sequence is CASSLRPGGGVYEQYF. Here the CDR3 DNA reads TGTGCCAGCAGCTTAAGGCCCGGGGGAGGTGTCTACGAGCAGTACTTC. V and J are TRBV7-3 and TRBJ2-7, with D possibly being TRBD2 (6 bases). The CDR3 is made up of 16 amino acids. Germline V gene data show CDR1 as SGHTA and CDR2 as FQGTGA. V was cut by 1 base and J by 3 bases, with 16 bases left in between.

As for this clone: Germline and junction disagree at one end, which may indicate a read error. J is TRBJ1-1 and V is TRBV19; D remains unclear. The germline gives CDR1 LNHDA, CDR2 SQIVND (reference sequence). This CDR3 region has 15 residues. For the CDR3, the DNA is TGTGTCAGTAGTCGGTTCTCGACGGGGAACACTGAAGCTTTCTTT. Protein: CVSSRFSTGNTEAFF.

This chain connects TRBV5-1 to TRBJ2-6; the match to TRBD1 covers 7 bases. The CDR3 sequence is 18 residues long. Trimming cost V 3 bases and J 0 bases; bases outside gene matches: 9. CDR1 and CDR2 from the germline V gene are SGHRS and YFSETQ. CDR3 region: CASSSTGQITSGANVLTF. CDR3 nucleotides: TGCGCCAGCAGCTCCACGGGACAGATCACCTCTGGGGCCAACGTCCTGACTTTC.